Reported below is one TCR delta chain. What it recognizes is unknown. The data stem from a study of Vδ1+ human thymocytes. Findings of the study overall: Highly polyclonal TRG and TRD repertoires with Gaussian CDR3 length distributions appeared in thymus. Unlike peripheral blood Vdelta1+ controls, thymic delta-chain sequences included approximately 20% Vdelta2 and few Vdelta3.

CDR1 is TSWWSYY, CDR2 QGS, per germline. There are 19 residues in the CDR3. V lost 4 bases and J 1 base, leaving 25 bases between the germline ends. RNA was extracted from the cells and then reverse transcribed. Multiplex PCR used pooled V-gene forward primers and a constant-region reverse primer to amplify CDR3s. TCRdb re-analyzed the multiplex PCR reads via CATT. The sample yields about 54,000 delta-chain clones, roughly 15% seen once. This clonotype originated in a boy younger than two who had congenital heart surgery. V is TRDV1 and J is TRDJ1, with D maybe TRDD3 (6 bases). The sample taken for sequencing was Vdelta1+ gamma-delta thymocytes from the thymus. Specified subset: FACS-sorted CD3+ TCRalphabeta- TCRVdelta1+ TCRVdelta2- thymocytes. The CDR3 loop is CALGVAGPMGGGCTDKLIF. The CDR3 coding sequence is TGTGCTCTTGGGGTCGCCGGCCCAATGGGGGGAGGGTGCACCGATAAACTCATCTTT.